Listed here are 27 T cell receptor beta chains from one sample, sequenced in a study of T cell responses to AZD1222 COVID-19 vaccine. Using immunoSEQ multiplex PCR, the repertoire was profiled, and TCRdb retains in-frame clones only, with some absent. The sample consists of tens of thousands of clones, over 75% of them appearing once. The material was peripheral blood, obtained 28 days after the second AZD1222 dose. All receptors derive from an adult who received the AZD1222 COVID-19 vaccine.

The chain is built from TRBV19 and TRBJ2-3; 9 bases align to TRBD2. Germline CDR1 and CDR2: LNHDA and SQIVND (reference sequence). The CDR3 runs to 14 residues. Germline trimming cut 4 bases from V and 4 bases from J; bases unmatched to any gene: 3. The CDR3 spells CASSRLAESDTQYF. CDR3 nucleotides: TGTGCCAGTAGTAGACTAGCGGAGTCAGATACGCAGTATTTT. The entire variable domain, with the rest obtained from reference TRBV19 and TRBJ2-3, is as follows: DGGITQSPKYLFRKEGQNVTLSCEQNLNHDAMYWYRQDPGQGLRLIYYSQIVNDFQKGDIAEGYSVSREKKESFPLTVTSAQKNPTAFYLCASSRLAESDTQYFGPGTRLTVL.

CDR3 nucleotides: TGCGCCAGCAGCCAAGGGAGGAGCTCCTATAATTCACCCCTCCACTTT. Protein: CASSQGRSSYNSPLHF. The chain employs TRBV4-1 and TRBJ1-6; unclear D gene. The V end lost 1 base, the J end lost 0 bases, and 7 bases lay between the germline ends. The CDR3 is made up of 16 amino acids. Germline CDR1 MGHRA, CDR2 YSYEKL.

This chain's CDR3 is CATSRDMAFDGPQHF. The CDR3 DNA is TGTGCCACCAGCAGAGATATGGCGTTCGATGGGCCCCAGCATTTT. J is TRBJ1-5 and V is TRBV15; D unresolved. The CDR3 totals 15 residues. With 0 bases removed from V and 9 bases from J, the gap between germline ends came to 15 bases. Germline CDR1 LNHNV, CDR2 YYDKDF (reference sequence).

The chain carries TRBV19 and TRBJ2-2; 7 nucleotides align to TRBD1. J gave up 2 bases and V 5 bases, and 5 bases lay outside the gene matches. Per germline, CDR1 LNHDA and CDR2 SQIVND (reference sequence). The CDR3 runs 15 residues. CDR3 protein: CASSEGTVNTGELFF. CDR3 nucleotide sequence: TGTGCCAGTAGTGAGGGGACAGTCAACACCGGGGAGCTGTTTTTT.

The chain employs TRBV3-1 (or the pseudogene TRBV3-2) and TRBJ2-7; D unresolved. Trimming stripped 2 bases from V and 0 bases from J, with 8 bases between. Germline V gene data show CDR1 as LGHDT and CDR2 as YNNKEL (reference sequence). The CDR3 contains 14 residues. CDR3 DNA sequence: TGTGCCAGCAGCCAACAGCGAAGCTCCTACGAGCAGTACTTC. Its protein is CASSQQRSSYEQYF.

DNA for the CDR3: TGCAGCGTCCAGGGGCCATCTCGCGACGAGCAGTACTTC. Encoded protein: CSVQGPSRDEQYF. This chain uses TRBV29-1 with TRBJ2-7, with a possible D match to TRBD1 (6 bases). Looked up from germline, CDR1 is SQVTM and CDR2 is ANQGSEA. Between the trimmed V and J ends, which lost 6 bases and 5 bases, there was a span of 17 bases. The CDR3 is 13 amino acids.

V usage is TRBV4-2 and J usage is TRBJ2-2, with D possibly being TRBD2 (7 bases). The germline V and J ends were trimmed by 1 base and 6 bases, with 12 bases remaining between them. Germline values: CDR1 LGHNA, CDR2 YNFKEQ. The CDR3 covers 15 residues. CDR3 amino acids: CASSQAGGGPGELFF. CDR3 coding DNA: TGTGCCAGCAGCCAAGCTGGGGGGGGGCCCGGGGAGCTGTTTTTT.

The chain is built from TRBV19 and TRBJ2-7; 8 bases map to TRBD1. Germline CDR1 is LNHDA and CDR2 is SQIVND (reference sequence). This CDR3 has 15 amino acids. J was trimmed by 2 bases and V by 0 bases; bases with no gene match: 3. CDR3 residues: CASSIDPGGPYEQYF. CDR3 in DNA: TGTGCCAGTAGTATAGACCCAGGGGGCCCCTACGAGCAGTACTTC.

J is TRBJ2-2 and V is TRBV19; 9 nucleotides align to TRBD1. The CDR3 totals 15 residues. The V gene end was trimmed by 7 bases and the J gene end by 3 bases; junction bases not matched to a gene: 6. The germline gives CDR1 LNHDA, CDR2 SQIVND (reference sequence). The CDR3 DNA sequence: TGTGCCAGTACAGGGACAGGGAGTTACACCGGGGAGCTGTTTTTT. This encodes CASTGTGSYTGELFF.

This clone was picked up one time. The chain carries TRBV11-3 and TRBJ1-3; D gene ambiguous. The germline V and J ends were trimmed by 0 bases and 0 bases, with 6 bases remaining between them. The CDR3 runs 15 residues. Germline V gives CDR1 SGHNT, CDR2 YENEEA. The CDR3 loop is CASSLDTYSGNTIYF. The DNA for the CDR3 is TGTGCCAGCAGCTTAGACACATACTCTGGAAACACCATATATTTT.

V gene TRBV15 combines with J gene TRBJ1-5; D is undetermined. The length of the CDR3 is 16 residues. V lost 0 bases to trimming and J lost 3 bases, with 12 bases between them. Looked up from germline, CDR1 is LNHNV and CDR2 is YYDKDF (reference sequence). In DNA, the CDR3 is TGTGCCACCAGCAGAGATGAAGGGTTGGACAATCAGCCCCAGCATTTT. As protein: CATSRDEGLDNQPQHF.

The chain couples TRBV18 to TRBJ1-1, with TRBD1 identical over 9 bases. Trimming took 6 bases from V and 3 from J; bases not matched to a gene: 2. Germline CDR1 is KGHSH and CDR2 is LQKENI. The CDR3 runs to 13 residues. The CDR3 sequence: CASSRTGDTEAFF. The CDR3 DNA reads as TGTGCCAGCTCGCGGACAGGGGACACTGAAGCTTTCTTT.

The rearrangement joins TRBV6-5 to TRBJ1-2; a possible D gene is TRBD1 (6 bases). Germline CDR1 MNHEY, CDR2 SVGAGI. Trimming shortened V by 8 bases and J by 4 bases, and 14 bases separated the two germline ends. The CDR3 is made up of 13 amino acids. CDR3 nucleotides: TGTGCCAGCTTACTAGGGGGGATCTATGGCTACACCTTC. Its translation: CASLLGGIYGYTF.

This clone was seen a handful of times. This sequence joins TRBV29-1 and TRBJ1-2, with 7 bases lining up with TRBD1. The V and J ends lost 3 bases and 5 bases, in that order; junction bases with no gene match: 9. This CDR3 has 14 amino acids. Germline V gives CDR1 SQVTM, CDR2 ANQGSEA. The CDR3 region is CSVEAGGQSYGYTF. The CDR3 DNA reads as TGCAGCGTTGAGGCCGGGGGACAGTCGTATGGCTACACCTTC.

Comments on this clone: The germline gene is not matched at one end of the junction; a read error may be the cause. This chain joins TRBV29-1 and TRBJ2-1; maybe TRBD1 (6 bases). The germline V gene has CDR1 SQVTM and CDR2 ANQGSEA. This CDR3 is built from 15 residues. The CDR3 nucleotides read TGCAGCGTTCAAGACGGGACACCTTCCTACAATGAGCAGTTCTTC. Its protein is CSVQDGTPSYNEQFF.

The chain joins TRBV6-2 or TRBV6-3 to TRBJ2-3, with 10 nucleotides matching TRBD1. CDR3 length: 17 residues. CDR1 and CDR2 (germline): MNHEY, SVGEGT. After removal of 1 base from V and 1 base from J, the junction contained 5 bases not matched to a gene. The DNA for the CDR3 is TGTGCCAGCAGTTACTTTTCCGGGACAGGGGGCACAGATACGCAGTATTTT. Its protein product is CASSYFSGTGGTDTQYF.

This chain's CDR3 is CASLGKGGPPLHF. In DNA, the CDR3 is TGTGCTTCCCTTGGGAAGGGGGGACCACCCCTCCACTTT. This chain joins TRBV19 and TRBJ1-6, with D maybe TRBD1 (6 bases). Germline CDR1 is LNHDA and CDR2 is SQIVND (reference sequence). The CDR3 runs 13 residues.

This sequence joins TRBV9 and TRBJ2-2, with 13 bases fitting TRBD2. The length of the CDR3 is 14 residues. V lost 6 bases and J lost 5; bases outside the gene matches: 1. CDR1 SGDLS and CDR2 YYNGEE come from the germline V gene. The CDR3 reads CASKTSGGTGELFF. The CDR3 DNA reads TGTGCCAGCAAGACTAGCGGGGGGACCGGGGAGCTGTTTTTT.

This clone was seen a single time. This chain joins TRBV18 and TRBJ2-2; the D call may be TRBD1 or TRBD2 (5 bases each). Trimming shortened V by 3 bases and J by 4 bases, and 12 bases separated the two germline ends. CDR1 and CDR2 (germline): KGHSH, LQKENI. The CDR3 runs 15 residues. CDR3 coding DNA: TGTGCCAGCTCACCGAATGAGGGGCGCACCGGGGAGCTGTTTTTT. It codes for CASSPNEGRTGELFF.

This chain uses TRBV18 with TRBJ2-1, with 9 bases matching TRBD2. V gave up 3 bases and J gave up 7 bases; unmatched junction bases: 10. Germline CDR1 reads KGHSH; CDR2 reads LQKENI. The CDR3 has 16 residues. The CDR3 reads CASSPLFSGRGNEQFF. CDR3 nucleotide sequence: TGTGCCAGCTCACCTTTGTTTAGCGGGAGAGGGAATGAGCAGTTCTTC.

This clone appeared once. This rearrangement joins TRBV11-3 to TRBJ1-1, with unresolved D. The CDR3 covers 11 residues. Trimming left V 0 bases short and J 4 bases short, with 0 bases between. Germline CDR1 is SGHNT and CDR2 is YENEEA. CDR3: CASSLDTEAFF. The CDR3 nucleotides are TGTGCCAGCAGCTTAGACACTGAAGCTTTCTTT.

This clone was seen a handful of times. The CDR3 spells CASSLRGNNEQFF. The CDR3 nucleotides read TGTGCCAGCAGTTTGCGGGGGAACAATGAGCAGTTCTTC. This rearrangement joins TRBV28 to TRBJ2-1; 7 bases map to TRBD2. The CDR3 sequence is 13 residues long. From germline, CDR1 is MDHEN and CDR2 SYDVKM. V lost 3 bases and J lost 5; bases outside the gene matches: 1.

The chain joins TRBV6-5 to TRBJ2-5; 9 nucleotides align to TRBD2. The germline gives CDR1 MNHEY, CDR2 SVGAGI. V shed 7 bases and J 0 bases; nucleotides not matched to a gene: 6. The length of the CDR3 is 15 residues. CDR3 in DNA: TGTGCCAGCATCGCTAGCGGGACCAACCAAGAGACCCAGTACTTC. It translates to CASIASGTNQETQYF.

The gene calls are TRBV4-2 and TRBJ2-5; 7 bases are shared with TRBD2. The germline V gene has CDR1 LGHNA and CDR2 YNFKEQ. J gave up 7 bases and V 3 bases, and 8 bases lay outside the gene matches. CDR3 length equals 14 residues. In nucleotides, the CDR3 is TGTGCCAGCAGCCAGACTAGCCGGGCAGGGACCCAGTACTTC. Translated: CASSQTSRAGTQYF.

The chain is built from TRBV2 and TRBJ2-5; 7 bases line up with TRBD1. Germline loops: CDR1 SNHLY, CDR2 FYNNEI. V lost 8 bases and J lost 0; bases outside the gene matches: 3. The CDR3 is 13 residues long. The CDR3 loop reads CASHRGNQETQYF. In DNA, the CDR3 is TGTGCCAGCCACAGGGGAAACCAAGAGACCCAGTACTTC.

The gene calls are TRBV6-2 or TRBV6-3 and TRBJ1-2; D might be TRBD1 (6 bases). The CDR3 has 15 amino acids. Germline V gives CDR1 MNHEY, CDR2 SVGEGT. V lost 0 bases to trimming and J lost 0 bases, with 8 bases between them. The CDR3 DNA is TGTGCCAGCAGTTACTCGGCAGGGGCTAACTATGGCTACACCTTC. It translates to CASSYSAGANYGYTF.

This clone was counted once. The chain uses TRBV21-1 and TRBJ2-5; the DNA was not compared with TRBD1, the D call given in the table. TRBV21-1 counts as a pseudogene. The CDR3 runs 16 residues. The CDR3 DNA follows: TGTGCCAGCAGCAAAGCCGGGACCGCGATGAAGGGGGCCCAGTACTTC. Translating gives CASSKAGTAMKGAQYF.